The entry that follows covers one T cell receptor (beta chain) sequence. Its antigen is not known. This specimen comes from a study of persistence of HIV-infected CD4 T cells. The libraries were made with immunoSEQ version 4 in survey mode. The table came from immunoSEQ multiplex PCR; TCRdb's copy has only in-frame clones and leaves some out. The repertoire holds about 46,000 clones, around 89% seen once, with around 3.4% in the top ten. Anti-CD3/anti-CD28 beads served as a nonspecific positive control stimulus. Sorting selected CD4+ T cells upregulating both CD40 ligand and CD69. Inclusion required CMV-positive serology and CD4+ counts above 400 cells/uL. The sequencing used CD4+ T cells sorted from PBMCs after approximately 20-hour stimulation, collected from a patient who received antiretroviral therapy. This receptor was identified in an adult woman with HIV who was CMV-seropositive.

The chain's CDR3 is CSASLLDTQYF. In DNA form, the CDR3 reads TGCAGTGCTAGTTTGTTAGATACGCAGTATTTT. The chain joins TRBV20-1 to TRBJ2-3; the D is unclear. The CDR3 totals 11 residues. Trimming cost V 3 bases and J 5 bases, with 6 bases left between them. Germline V gives CDR1 DFQATT, CDR2 SNEGSKA (reference sequence).